The clone carrying this T cell receptor beta chain was observed a handful of times. Its matching antigen is unknown. This sample stems from a study of T-cell memory formation after mild COVID-19. Across the whole study: Among the donors, TCR clusters were largely specific to each donor. General observations from the study: Day 15 to 85 contracting clones showed balanced CD4/CD8; day 15 to 37 expanders favored CD4+. Researchers report contracting CD4+ clones mostly in CM and EM, with CD8+ clones in EMRA.

Sample barcodes and UMIs were carried by the TCR alpha and TCR beta cDNA libraries that 5'RACE generated with constant-segment primers. MiXCR, applied by TCRdb to the 5' RACE reads, yields one record per CDR3 protein. Of hundreds of thousands of distinct CDR3 sequences in the sample, roughly an eighth were seen once. Trimming removed 3 bases from V and 6 bases from J; junction bases left unmatched: 6. The CDR3 spans 15 residues. CDR1 SEHNR and CDR2 FQNEAQ come from the germline V gene (reference sequence). The sample consisted of PBMCs or a T cell subset sorted from them (not recorded which). The chain carries TRBV7-9 and TRBJ1-5; 9 bases align to TRBD1. The receptor was isolated from a man in his late teens or twenties who had mild COVID-19 (a few samples of this study predate the infection). Cell type and time point are not known. As DNA, the CDR3 is TGTGCCAGCAGCTTGGGGACAGGGTTCAGTCAGCCCCAGCATTTT. Translation gives CASSLGTGFSQPQHF. The complete variable domain, with remaining parts taken from reference TRBV7-9 and TRBJ1-5, reads DTGVSQNPRHKITKRGQNVTFRCDPISEHNRLYWYRQTLGQGPEFLTYFQNEAQLEKSRLLSDRFSAERPKGSFSTLEIQRTEQGDSAMYLCASSLGTGFSQPQHFGDGTRLSIL.